A selection of T cell receptor beta chains follows, all from one sample in a study of blood T cell repertoires in COVID-19. Method: immunoSEQ multiplex PCR; TCRdb's copy keeps in-frame clones and lacks some. The sample lists under 250,000 clones, 84% occurring once. Sequenced: peripheral blood. All receptors come from a man in his forties or fifties with acute or convalescent COVID-19. The CDR3 runs from the conserved cysteine through the conserved F or W. Fields, in order: clone size, V gene, J gene, CDR3 protein. Clone size is stated in some rows and not others, as once, few, many or a class when expanded.

-	TRBV9	TRBJ2-3	CASSNVREGQDTQYF
-	TRBV9	TRBJ2-3	CASSGGQGADTQYF
-	TRBV21-1	TRBJ1-2	CASSKLGVPNYGYTF
-	TRBV6-5	TRBJ1-3	CASSYSGRSAGNTIYF
-	TRBV30	TRBJ1-5	CAWSVLDINQPQHF
-	TRBV4-1	TRBJ2-2	CASTPAGTTNTGELFF
-	TRBV5-6	TRBJ1-2	CASSLGDRGHGYTF
-	TRBV7-9	TRBJ1-1	CASSLAPGQGNTEAFF
-	TRBV10-3	TRBJ2-7	CAIWDKGSGSYEQYF
-	TRBV11-2	TRBJ1-2	CASSLPRAGGSYTF
-	TRBV7-3	TRBJ2-1	CASSSLAGGLDEQFF
once	TRBV6-2/TRBV6-3	TRBJ2-1	CASSSLDRGPYNEQFF
-	TRBV30	TRBJ2-1	CAWRPAGGGYNEQFF
-	TRBV15	TRBJ2-7	CATSVVTRDYEQYF
-	TRBV10-3	TRBJ2-7	CAISELQGYEQYF
-	TRBV3-1/TRBV3-2	TRBJ1-2	CASSQDTGTGGEYGYTF
-	TRBV11-3	TRBJ1-2	CASSLGGYGYTF
-	TRBV5-6	TRBJ1-5	CASSLATGDGQPQHF
-	TRBV5-1	TRBJ1-1	CASSSGTGALNTEAFF
-	TRBV28	TRBJ2-5	CASSLPGLQGTQYF
-	TRBV28	TRBJ2-2	CASSSLSLGDRGAGELFF
-	TRBV28	TRBJ2-7	CASSTPVAGLPYEQYF
-	TRBV5-1	TRBJ1-4	CASSPGTETTNEKLFF
-	TRBV4-1	TRBJ2-3	CASSLIGGGADTQYF
-	TRBV15	TRBJ1-1	CATSRASGDGEAFF
-	TRBV19	TRBJ2-1	CASTLTRDNYNEQFF
few	TRBV11-2	TRBJ2-1	CASSIGLAGEQFF
once	TRBV10-2	TRBJ2-7	CASRSRSVSEQYF
-	TRBV21-1	TRBJ2-4	CASSRTRGNIQYF
-	TRBV29-1	TRBJ2-5	CSVSGKPAGDQETQYF
-	TRBV7-9	TRBJ2-3	CAVLPEPSGIGDTQYF